Presented here are 15 T cell receptor beta chains from one specimen sequenced in a study of CD8 T cells in ankylosing spondylitis. A single record per CDR3 protein comes from TCRdb applying MiXCR to the 5' RACE reads. The sample has around 150,000 distinct CDR3 sequences; under 55% are singletons. Sequencing was done on a sample of synovial fluid, either unsorted or a sorted T cell fraction (not recorded which). Receptors originate from a male donor with ankylosing spondylitis.

Only a few counts were recorded for this clonotype. The V and J genes are TRBV12-3 or TRBV12-4 and TRBJ1-1; a possible D gene is TRBD1 (5 bases). Trimming removed 3 bases at V and 3 bases at J, with 11 bases between. There are 14 residues in the CDR3. The CDR3 bases are TGTGCCAGCAGTTTTGGCAGGGTGGACACTGAAGCTTTCTTT. This translates into CASSFGRVDTEAFF.

The chain has TRBV12-3 or TRBV12-4 and TRBJ2-3; the match to TRBD2 covers 7 bases. With 3 bases clipped from V and 4 bases from J, the junction kept 4 bases outside the gene matches. There are 14 residues in the CDR3. CDR3 sequence (DNA): TGTGCCAGCAGTTTGAAGCGGGGAGCAGATACGCAGTATTTT. It specifies CASSLKRGADTQYF.

The sample holds one count of this clonotype. The chain couples TRBV27 to TRBJ2-1, with a weak D call TRBD1 (7 bases). The CDR3 totals 21 residues. The germline V gene encodes CDR1 MNHEY and CDR2 SMNVEV (reference sequence). The V end lost 4 bases, the J end lost 9 bases, and 37 bases lay between the germline ends. CDR3 bases: TGTGCCAGCAGTTCTTTCCAGGGGGGCGCTTGGAAACGTGGGGCGACTGGTGAGCAGTTCTTC. It encodes CASSSFQGGAWKRGATGEQFF.

The V gene is TRBV13, the J gene TRBJ2-1; 14 positions match TRBD2. The CDR3 is 18 amino acids. Looked up from germline, CDR1 is PRHDT and CDR2 is FYEKMQ (reference sequence). J gave up 5 bases and V 5 bases, and 11 bases lay outside the gene matches. The chain's CDR3 is CASSTGTSGSSQNNEQFF. Here the CDR3 DNA reads TGTGCCAGCAGCACCGGGACTAGCGGGAGCTCCCAGAACAATGAGCAGTTCTTC.

J is TRBJ2-1 and V is TRBV7-3, with TRBD2 matching over 12 bases. Losses at the gene ends were 5 bases for V and 4 bases for J; bases not matched to a gene: 6. This CDR3 is built from 16 residues. Germline CDR1 and CDR2: SGHTA and FQGTGA. Here the CDR3 reads CASSKTSGGPYNEQFF. CDR3 nucleotide sequence: TGTGCCAGCAGCAAGACTAGCGGGGGACCTTACAATGAGCAGTTCTTC.

A few counts support this clonotype. The chain carries TRBV6-1 and TRBJ1-4, with TRBD1 identical over 7 bases. V shed 6 bases, J shed 8 bases, and the junction held 12 bases outside the gene matches. This CDR3 is 15 amino acids long. From germline, CDR1 is MNHNS and CDR2 SASEGT. The DNA of the CDR3 is TGTGCCAGCAGCCTGAGAAGGGACAGAAGGGAAAAACTGTTTTTT. It yields the protein CASSLRRDRREKLFF.

The chain recombines TRBV5-1 with TRBJ1-1; D is unresolved. The CDR3 loop spans 12 amino acids. V was cut by 6 bases and J by 0 bases, with 6 bases left in between. Looked up from germline, CDR1 is SGHRS and CDR2 is YFSETQ. The chain's CDR3 is CASTGLNTEAFF. The CDR3 DNA sequence: TGCGCCAGCACCGGGCTGAACACTGAAGCTTTCTTT. The variable domain in full, completed from reference TRBV5-1 and TRBJ1-1, reads KAGVTQTPRYLIKTRGQQVTLSCSPISGHRSVSWYQQTPGQGLQFLFEYFSETQRNKGNFPGRFSGRQFSNSRSEMNVSTLELGDSALYLCASTGLNTEAFFGQGTRLTVV.

This clonotype occurred a few times. The chain is built from TRBV3-1 and TRBJ2-2; 7 bases align to TRBD1. The CDR3 is 18 amino acids. The ends lost 1 base at V and 6 bases at J; junction bases unmatched: 14. From germline, CDR1 is LGHDT and CDR2 YNNKEL (reference sequence). DNA for the CDR3: TGTGCCAGCAGCCAAGCCCCGCACAGGGGAGTCTACCCCGGGGAGCTGTTTTTT. Its translation: CASSQAPHRGVYPGELFF.

This chain uses TRBV4-1 with TRBJ2-1, with 10 bases lining up with TRBD2. J gave up 3 bases and V 4 bases, and 6 bases lay outside the gene matches. Germline V lookup: CDR1 MGHRA, CDR2 YSYEKL. The CDR3 spans 16 residues. CDR3 nucleotide sequence: TGCGCCAGCAGCCGAGAACTAGCGGGGTACTACAATGAGCAGTTCTTC. Its protein is CASSRELAGYYNEQFF.

The CDR3 nucleotides read TGCGCCAGCAGCGCGGAGAAGCACACTGAAGCTTTCTTT. Its protein is CASSAEKHTEAFF. The chain recombines TRBV5-1 with TRBJ1-1, with D uncertain. V shed 4 bases and J shed 3 bases, with 10 bases lying between them. CDR3 length: 13 amino acids. CDR1 and CDR2 (germline): SGHRS, YFSETQ.

This chain links TRBV7-8 with TRBJ1-2; 8 nucleotides line up with TRBD1. The CDR3 is 15 amino acids. After removal of 5 bases from V and 5 bases from J, the junction contained 10 bases not matched to a gene. Germline CDR1 reads SGHVS; CDR2 reads FQNEAQ. CDR3 nucleotides: TGTGCCAGCAGCAAATTCGGGTGGACAGGGTATGGCTACACCTTC. Translating it yields CASSKFGWTGYGYTF.

Only one count was recorded for this clonotype. V gene TRBV28 combines with J gene TRBJ2-2; D remains unclear. The ends were cut back, 3 bases at V and 4 bases at J, with 12 bases in the middle. CDR3 length: 15 amino acids. In germline, CDR1 is MDHEN, CDR2 SYDVKM. This chain's CDR3 is CASSFPRFVTGELFF. As DNA, the CDR3 is TGTGCCAGCAGTTTCCCACGATTCGTCACCGGGGAGCTGTTTTTT. The full variable domain, with the rest looked up from reference TRBV28 and TRBJ2-2, is DVKVTQSSRYLVKRTGEKVFLECVQDMDHENMFWYRQDPGLGLRLIYFSYDVKMKEKGDIPEGYSVSREKKERFSLILESASTNQTSMYLCASSFPRFVTGELFFGEGSRLTVL.

This clonotype occurred a few times. The chain links TRBV20-1 to TRBJ2-4, with D uncertain. CDR3 length: 14 amino acids. With 6 bases removed from V and 0 bases from J, the gap between germline ends came to 12 bases. Germline V gene sequence: CDR1 DFQATT, CDR2 SNEGSKA (reference sequence). For the CDR3, the DNA is TGCAGTGCCGCAGGTGTTCTAGCCAAAAACATTCAGTACTTC. It codes for CSAAGVLAKNIQYF.

This clonotype was recorded at least ten times. The V gene is TRBV7-6, the J gene TRBJ1-2; possibly TRBD1 for D (6 bases). This CDR3 is 13 amino acids long. Per the germline V gene, CDR1 is SGHVS and CDR2 is FNYEAQ. V was pared by 4 bases and J by 4 bases, with 10 bases between. This chain's CDR3 is CASSSQGTYGYTF. CDR3 in DNA: TGTGCCAGCAGCTCCCAGGGGACCTATGGCTACACCTTC.

The chain joins TRBV4-2 to TRBJ2-3, with 9 bases identical to TRBD2. This CDR3 spans 15 amino acids. Germline CDR1 LGHNA, CDR2 YNFKEQ. The trim removed 5 bases at V and 2 bases at J, leaving 5 bases unmatched. The CDR3 region is CASSYIAGVTDTQYF. CDR3 nucleotides: TGTGCCAGCAGCTATATAGCGGGGGTCACAGATACGCAGTATTTT.